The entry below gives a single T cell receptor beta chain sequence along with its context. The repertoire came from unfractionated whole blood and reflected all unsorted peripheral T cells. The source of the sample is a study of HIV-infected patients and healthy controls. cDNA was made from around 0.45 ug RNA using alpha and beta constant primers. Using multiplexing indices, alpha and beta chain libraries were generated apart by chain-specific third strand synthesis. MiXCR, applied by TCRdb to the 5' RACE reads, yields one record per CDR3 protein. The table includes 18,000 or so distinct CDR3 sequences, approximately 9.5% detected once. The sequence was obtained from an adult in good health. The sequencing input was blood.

The CDR3 DNA follows: TGTGCCAGCAGCTTAGACAGGGCCCCCACGGACATTCAGTACTTC. This encodes CASSLDRAPTDIQYF. The chain combines TRBV11-2 with TRBJ2-4; D perhaps matches TRBD1 (5 bases). V shed 0 bases and J shed 8 bases, with 14 bases lying between them. CDR3 length equals 15 residues. The germline V gene encodes CDR1 SGHAT and CDR2 FQNNGV.